This T cell receptor beta chain was captured in a study of shared clonotypes between healthy human individuals. The CDR3 length is 19 residues. In germline, CDR1 is MGHRA, CDR2 YSYEKL. V was shortened by 0 bases and J by 0 bases, with 15 bases between the two germline ends. CD45RO-negative, CCR7-selected cells formed the naive CD8 fraction, which excluded terminally differentiated effector memory CD45RA+ cells. Assay: immunoSEQ multiplex PCR; the TCRdb copy retains only in-frame clones and omits some. This sample yields about 2 million clones, of which over 85% are seen a single time; more than 0.95% belongs to the top ten.

This TCR derives from a man younger than 35 in good health. Sequencing was carried out using naive CD8+ T cells sorted from blood. The V gene is TRBV4-1, the J gene TRBJ2-6; possibly TRBD1 for D (6 bases). CDR3 protein: CASSQDWGHGSSGANVLTF. As DNA, the CDR3 is TGCGCCAGCAGCCAAGATTGGGGACACGGCAGCTCTGGGGCCAACGTCCTGACTTTC.